This T cell receptor beta chain was identified in a study of cytomegalovirus exposure and HLA in healthy donors. This clone appeared once. PCR amplification relied on 60 Vbeta primers (plus 13 Jbeta primers). The repertoire was sequenced with immunoSEQ multiplex PCR; TCRdb's copy has only in-frame clones and lacks some. The repertoire holds 95,000 to 100,000 clones, with over 60% as singletons. The germline V gene encodes CDR1 SGHNT and CDR2 YYREEE (reference sequence). V lost 3 bases and J lost 2; bases outside the gene matches: 7. The CDR3 is 15 residues long. Material for sequencing was PBMCs. The sequence was collected from a female donor in good health and CMV-seronegative. This rearrangement joins TRBV5-4 to TRBJ2-5, with 7 bases that match TRBD1. The CDR3 region is CASSSKTGYQETQYF. CDR3 sequence (DNA): TGTGCCAGCAGCTCAAAGACAGGGTATCAAGAGACCCAGTACTTC.